A selection of T cell receptor beta chains follows, all from one sample in a study of blood T cell repertoires in COVID-19. Clones were read by immunoSEQ multiplex PCR, and TCRdb kept only the in-frame ones, dropping some. The sample has approximately 150,000 clones, about nine tenths seen once. The sequencing sample was made of peripheral blood. All receptors come from a woman aged 60 to 75 with active or convalescent COVID-19. Both conserved end residues are part of each CDR3. The D gene is left open where the match is weak. Size is stated for part of the rows, as once, few or many counts, or as a class when the clone is expanded.

clone size	V gene	D gene	J gene	CDR3 DNA	CDR3 protein
.	TRBV18	.	TRBJ1-2	TGTGCCAGCTCACGGAATACAGGGTTAGGTGGCTACACCTTC	CASSRNTGLGGYTF
.	TRBV15	.	TRBJ1-4	TGTGCCACCAGCAGCTCGGGAACAACTAATGAAAAACTGTTTTTT	CATSSSGTTNEKLFF
.	TRBV7-2	.	TRBJ1-1	TGTGCCAGCAGCTTATTGTTGGGGGGGGACACTGAAGCTTTCTTT	CASSLLLGGDTEAFF
.	TRBV29-1	.	TRBJ1-4	TGCAGCACCACGGGAGATTCAAATGAAAAACTGTTTTTT	CSTTGDSNEKLFF
.	TRBV9	.	TRBJ1-4	TGTGCCAGCAGCCCCCAGGGCGAAGAAAAACTGTTTTTT	CASSPQGEEKLFF
.	TRBV7-2	TRBD2	TRBJ2-7	TGTGCCAGCAGCTCACGACTAGCGGGGGCCAACACCTACGAGCAGTACTTC	CASSSRLAGANTYEQYF
few	TRBV6-2/TRBV6-3	.	TRBJ2-1	TGTGCCAGCAGTATGCTAAATGAGCAGTTCTTC	CASSMLNEQFF
.	TRBV19	.	TRBJ1-2	TGTGCCAGTATGAGAAGTCCCGGAGGGTACTATGGCTACACCTTC	CASMRSPGGYYGYTF
.	TRBV19	.	TRBJ2-7	TGTGCCACTAGTCGTCCCGGGTCCTCCTACGAGCAGTACTTC	CATSRPGSSYEQYF
.	TRBV10-3	.	TRBJ1-3	TGTGCCATCGGGGAGGGTTCGATCGGAAACACCATATATTTT	CAIGEGSIGNTIYF
.	TRBV19	.	TRBJ2-7	TGTGCCAGTAGTGCGGGGCTGCGTTACGAGCAGTACTTC	CASSAGLRYEQYF
.	TRBV20-1	TRBD1	TRBJ2-5	TGCAGTGCTAGTACTCAGGACAGGGGAATTGGAGAGACCCAGTACTTC	CSASTQDRGIGETQYF
once	TRBV11-2	.	TRBJ1-4	TGTGCCAGCAGCTTACAGGGTGCAAAACTGTTTTTT	CASSLQGAKLFF
.	TRBV30	.	TRBJ2-5	TGTGCCTGGAGTGCCTCCCAAGAGACCCAGTACTTC	CAWSASQETQYF